Following are 10 T cell receptor beta chains from one sample sequenced in a study of preoperative IRX-2 immunotherapy in early breast cancer. Treatment meaning: preoperative locoregional IRX-2 cytokine immunotherapy. The protocol was immunoSEQ multiplex PCR, while the TCRdb copy is restricted to in-frame clones and leaves out a portion. The sample contains around 34,000 clones, nearly 95% of which appear only once. This specimen was taken from a patient treated with IRX-2 immunotherapy. These receptor sequences come from a human donor with breast cancer.

J is TRBJ2-3 and V is TRBV5-1; D tentatively reads TRBD1 or TRBD2 (5 bases each). Germline values: CDR1 SGHRS, CDR2 YFSETQ. Trimming left V 4 bases short and J 2 bases short, with 11 bases between. This CDR3 is 14 amino acids long. CDR3 sequence reads: CASSPLGVTDTQYF. In DNA form, the CDR3 reads TGCGCCAGCAGCCCGCTGGGGGTCACAGATACGCAGTATTTT.

This chain connects TRBV7-9 to TRBJ2-5; 9 nucleotides line up with TRBD1. V was clipped by 6 bases and J by 0 bases; unmatched bases: 11. Germline V gene lookup returns CDR1 SEHNR and CDR2 FQNEAQ (reference sequence). This CDR3 has 17 amino acids. Written as DNA, the CDR3 is TGTGCCAGCAGATCGGACAGGGGAGAGAGGGACCAAGAGACCCAGTACTTC. As protein: CASRSDRGERDQETQYF.

V usage is TRBV7-8 and J usage is TRBJ1-5; D ambiguous. From germline, CDR1 is SGHVS and CDR2 FQNEAQ. This CDR3 region has 17 residues. With 2 bases removed from V and 4 bases from J, the gap between germline ends came to 18 bases. CDR3 amino acids: CASSLFPGFEKNQPQHF. Written as DNA, the CDR3 is TGTGCCAGCAGCTTATTCCCGGGGTTCGAAAAAAATCAGCCCCAGCATTTT.

V is TRBV29-1 and J is TRBJ2-2; D is perhaps TRBD1 (5 bases). This CDR3 has 13 amino acids. Germline lookup yields CDR1 SQVTM and CDR2 ANQGSEA. The germline V and J ends were trimmed by 6 bases and 4 bases, with 12 bases remaining between them. Written as DNA, the CDR3 is TGCAGCGTCGGTGGGGCCGTCACCGGGGAGCTGTTTTTT. It encodes CSVGGAVTGELFF.

The chain links TRBV9 to TRBJ1-1; D ambiguous. Per the germline V gene, CDR1 is SGDLS and CDR2 is YYNGEE. The CDR3 has 13 residues. Trimming left V 0 bases short and J 5 bases short, with 8 bases between. The CDR3 sequence is CASSVEGRTEAFF. CDR3 nucleotide sequence: TGTGCCAGCAGCGTAGAAGGGCGGACTGAAGCTTTCTTT.

The gene calls are TRBV4-2 and TRBJ2-5, with 7 bases aligning to TRBD2. Germline V gene sequence: CDR1 LGHNA, CDR2 YNFKEQ. Germline trimming cut 0 bases from V and 7 bases from J; bases unmatched to any gene: 11. The length of the CDR3 is 16 residues. CDR3 residues: CASSQDGEGSPGTQYF. DNA for the CDR3: TGTGCCAGCAGCCAAGATGGGGAGGGATCGCCCGGGACCCAGTACTTC.

The chain is built from TRBV28 and TRBJ2-7; 7 bases are shared with TRBD1. CDR1 is MDHEN and CDR2 is SYDVKM in the germline V gene. The length of the CDR3 is 14 residues. The junction had 7 bases not matched to a gene; V was cut back by 5 bases and J by 3 bases. CDR3 in DNA: TGTGCCAGCAGTAACAGGGGATTAGACTACGAGCAGTACTTC. It translates to CASSNRGLDYEQYF.

The chain uses TRBV18 and TRBJ1-1; 7 bases align to TRBD1. The CDR3 extends over 17 amino acids. Germline V gene data show CDR1 as KGHSH and CDR2 as LQKENI. Trimming removed 1 base from V and 0 bases from J; junction bases left unmatched: 8. CDR3 amino acids: CASSPLPGQSMNTEAFF. The CDR3 region has the DNA TGTGCCAGCTCACCACTCCCGGGACAGTCCATGAACACTGAAGCTTTCTTT.

The chain joins TRBV5-6 to TRBJ2-7, with a possible D match to TRBD2 (5 bases). V was shortened by 2 bases and J by 2 bases, with 11 bases between the two germline ends. The CDR3 length is 14 residues. Germline V gene lookup returns CDR1 SGHDT and CDR2 YYEEEE. DNA of the CDR3: TGTGCCAGCAGCTTCTCTGCGGGCGCCTACGAGCAGTACTTC. Its protein is CASSFSAGAYEQYF. Full variable domain (rest looked up from reference TRBV5-6 and TRBJ2-7): DAGVTQSPTHLIKTRGQQVTLRCSPKSGHDTVSWYQQALGQGPQFIFQYYEEEERQRGNFPDRFSGHQFPNYSSELNVNALLLGDSALYLCASSFSAGAYEQYFGPGTRLTVT.

The genes are TRBV15 and TRBJ1-1; TRBD1 matches 8 bases. The germline V gene encodes CDR1 LNHNV and CDR2 YYDKDF (reference sequence). V dropped 5 bases and J dropped 3; count of bases not matched to a gene: 8. The CDR3 length is 15 residues. CDR3 region: CATSPRQGIDTEAFF. The CDR3 coding sequence is TGTGCCACCAGCCCCCGACAGGGGATCGACACTGAAGCTTTCTTT. The full variable domain, in which reference TRBV15 and TRBJ1-1 provide the parts outside the CDR3, is DAMVIQNPRYQVTQFGKPVTLSCSQTLNHNVMYWYQQKSSQAPKLLFHYYDKDFNNEADTPDNFQSRRPNTSFCFLDIRSPGLGDTAMYLCATSPRQGIDTEAFFGQGTRLTVV.